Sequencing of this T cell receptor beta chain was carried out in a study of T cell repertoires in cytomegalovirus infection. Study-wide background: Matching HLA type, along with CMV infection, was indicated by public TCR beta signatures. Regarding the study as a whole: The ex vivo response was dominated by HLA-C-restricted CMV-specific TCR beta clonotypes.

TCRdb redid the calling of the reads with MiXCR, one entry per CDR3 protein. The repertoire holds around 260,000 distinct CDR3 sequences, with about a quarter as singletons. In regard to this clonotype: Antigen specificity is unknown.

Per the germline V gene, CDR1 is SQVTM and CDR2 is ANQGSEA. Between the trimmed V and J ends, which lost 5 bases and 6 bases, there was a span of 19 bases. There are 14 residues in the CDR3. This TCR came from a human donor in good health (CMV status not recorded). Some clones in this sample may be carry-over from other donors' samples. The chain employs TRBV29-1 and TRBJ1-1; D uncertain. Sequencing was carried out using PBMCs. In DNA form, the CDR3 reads TGCAGCGTTCTAGGGCCCCCGCTTGGCCCTGAAGCTTTCTTT. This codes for CSVLGPPLGPEAFF.